One sample yielded the 28 T cell receptor beta chains listed below, sequenced in a study of regulatory T cells in long-lasting Graves disease. iRepertoire HTBI primers and Arm-PCR of CDR3 regions built TCR beta libraries. Using its own MiXCR run on the multiplex PCR reads, TCRdb lists one record per CDR3 protein. Altogether 650,000 to 850,000 distinct CDR3 sequences are present, approximately 29% being singletons, with the ten largest covering about 42%. Time point meaning: persistent/refractory GD, antithyroid drugs over 5 years with positive TRAb. Construction of the TCR library relied on RNA isolated from PBMCs. Sequencing used peripheral blood mononuclear cells (PBMCs), obtained when the disease was refractory, from a patient treated with antithyroid drugs. These receptors all stem from a female donor with Graves disease.

The V and J genes are TRBV7-2 and TRBJ2-7; D not certain. The CDR3 is made up of 12 amino acids. Trimming took 2 bases from V and 1 from J, leaving 3 bases between them. The germline CDR1 and CDR2 sequences are SGHTA and FQGNSA. The CDR3 DNA reads TGTGCCAGCAGCTTAATTTCCTACGAGCAGTACTTC. As protein: CASSLISYEQYF. Based on the CDR3 plus reference TRBV7-2 and TRBJ2-7, the full variable domain is GAGVSQSPSNKVTEKGKDVELRCDPISGHTALYWYRQSLGQGLEFLIYFQGNSAPDKSGLPSDRFSAERTGGSVSTLTIQRTQQEDSAVYLCASSLISYEQYFGPGTRLTVT.

The sample holds many counts of this clonotype. This sequence joins TRBV3-1 and TRBJ1-2, with 7 positions matching TRBD1. The germline CDR1 and CDR2 sequences are LGHDT and YNNKEL (reference sequence). CDR3 length equals 16 residues. The V and J ends lost 2 bases and 5 bases, in that order; junction bases with no gene match: 11. The CDR3 loop reads CASSQKRLDREYGYTF. CDR3 sequence (DNA): TGTGCCAGCAGCCAAAAGCGGCTTGACAGGGAGTATGGCTACACCTTC. Combining the CDR3 with reference TRBV3-1 and TRBJ1-2 gives the whole variable domain DTAVSQTPKYLVTQMGNDKSIKCEQNLGHDTMYWYKQDSKKFLKIMFSYNNKELIINETVPNRFSPKSPDKAHLNLHINSLELGDSAVYFCASSQKRLDREYGYTFGSGTRLTVV.

Here the CDR3 DNA reads TGTGCCTGGAGTGTCAGAAGCAGGGGAATGGGAAACACCATATATTTT. As protein: CAWSVRSRGMGNTIYF. V usage is TRBV30 and J usage is TRBJ1-3; possibly TRBD1 for D (6 bases). The CDR3 has 16 amino acids. V was pared by 0 bases and J by 4 bases, with 16 bases between. Germline assignment: CDR1 GTSNPN and CDR2 SVGIG (reference sequence).

The chain employs TRBV6-1 and TRBJ2-7, with 8 bases identical to TRBD2. CDR3 size: 14 residues. Germline V lookup: CDR1 MNHNS, CDR2 SASEGT. Germline trimming cut 5 bases from V and 7 bases from J; bases unmatched to any gene: 10. This chain's CDR3 is CASSRSGAAGEQYF. The CDR3, as DNA: TGTGCCAGCAGTCGTAGCGGGGCGGCGGGTGAGCAGTACTTC.

This sequence joins TRBV5-5 and TRBJ2-7; 8 bases line up with TRBD1. The CDR3 loop spans 16 amino acids. V was clipped by 4 bases and J by 0 bases; unmatched bases: 9. Germline V gene data show CDR1 as SGHKS and CDR2 as YYEKEE (reference sequence). The CDR3 sequence is CASSPTGDTASYEQYF. The CDR3 DNA reads as TGTGCCAGCAGCCCGACAGGGGATACGGCCTCCTACGAGCAGTACTTC.

The V call is TRBV11-2, the J call TRBJ1-1, with 8 bases lining up with TRBD1. V gave up 5 bases and J gave up 1 base; unmatched junction bases: 9. From germline, CDR1 is SGHAT and CDR2 FQNNGV. This CDR3 comprises 16 residues. CDR3: CASSLPGTGPNTEAFF. In DNA, the CDR3 is TGTGCCAGCAGCCTACCTGGGACAGGACCGAACACTGAAGCTTTCTTT.

This clonotype was counted a single time. This chain connects TRBV5-1 to TRBJ1-1, with D hard to call. Germline loops: CDR1 SGHRS, CDR2 YFSETQ. Trimming removed 4 bases from V and 1 base from J, with 11 bases in between. The CDR3 consists of 14 residues. Written as DNA, the CDR3 is TGCGCCAGCAGCCCACACGATAGGAACACTGAAGCTTTCTTT. As protein: CASSPHDRNTEAFF.

The chain couples TRBV5-4 to TRBJ2-5; possibly TRBD2 for D (5 bases). V was pared by 4 bases and J by 3 bases, with 16 bases between. Germline V gives CDR1 SGHNT, CDR2 YYREEE (reference sequence). The CDR3 has 15 amino acids. CDR3 residues: CASSLVAPGKETQYF. The CDR3 coding sequence is TGTGCCAGCAGCCTTGTAGCGCCGGGAAAAGAGACCCAGTACTTC. Using reference TRBV5-4 and TRBJ2-5 for the parts outside the CDR3, the full variable domain is ETGVTQSPTHLIKTRGQQVTLRCSSQSGHNTVSWYQQALGQGPQFIFQYYREEENGRGNFPPRFSGLQFPNYSSELNVNALELDDSALYLCASSLVAPGKETQYFGPGTRLLVL.

This clonotype was observed a few times. The genes are TRBV3-1 and TRBJ1-3; D is unclear. The germline V gene has CDR1 LGHDT and CDR2 YNNKEL (reference sequence). Trimming left V 1 base short and J 0 bases short, with 7 bases between. The CDR3 spans 15 residues. In DNA, the CDR3 is TGTGCCAGCAGCCAAGTGGCGAGCTCTGGAAACACCATATATTTT. Translating it yields CASSQVASSGNTIYF. Variable domain in full (rest from reference TRBV3-1 and TRBJ1-3): DTAVSQTPKYLVTQMGNDKSIKCEQNLGHDTMYWYKQDSKKFLKIMFSYNNKELIINETVPNRFSPKSPDKAHLNLHINSLELGDSAVYFCASSQVASSGNTIYFGEGSWLTVV.

The chain uses TRBV27 and TRBJ1-1; TRBD1 matches at 7 bases. Germline CDR1 reads MNHEY; CDR2 reads SMNVEV (reference sequence). CDR3 length: 14 residues. The V and J ends lost 4 bases and 4 bases, in that order; junction bases with no gene match: 6. The DNA of the CDR3 is TGTGCCAGCAGTTACCACAGGGGTGGCACTGAAGCTTTCTTT. Translated, it gives CASSYHRGGTEAFF.

This clonotype was recorded many times. The chain couples TRBV7-2 to TRBJ1-2; tentatively, D is TRBD1 (5 bases). V shed 1 base and J shed 4 bases, with 10 bases lying between them. The length of the CDR3 is 14 residues. CDR1 and CDR2 from the germline V gene are SGHTA and FQGNSA. The CDR3 bases are TGTGCCAGCAGCTTAGGATGGGGGTCCTATGGCTACACCTTC. Protein: CASSLGWGSYGYTF.

This clonotype was seen ten or more times. The rearrangement uses TRBV2 and TRBJ2-5; D gene uncertain. Trimming took off 2 bases at V and 4 bases at J, with 23 bases between the two ends. In germline, CDR1 is SNHLY, CDR2 FYNNEI. This CDR3 has 18 residues. The CDR3 spells CASSESRWATPTGETQYF. As DNA, the CDR3 is TGTGCCAGCAGTGAAAGTCGTTGGGCTACTCCGACGGGAGAGACCCAGTACTTC.

This clonotype occurred once. The CDR3 DNA follows: TGTGCCAGCAGTGAAGCGGGACGAATGGGGCCCCAGCATTTT. It encodes CASSEAGRMGPQHF. The V call is TRBV2, the J call TRBJ1-5; possibly TRBD1 for D (5 bases). V lost 0 bases and J lost 9, with 12 bases in between. The CDR3 has 14 residues. Germline V gives CDR1 SNHLY, CDR2 FYNNEI.

This clonotype was observed a few times. The rearrangement links TRBV29-1 to TRBJ1-1; TRBD1 is a possible D gene (6 bases). The CDR3 runs to 14 residues. The germline CDR1 and CDR2 sequences are SQVTM and ANQGSEA. V was clipped by 6 bases and J by 3 bases, with 17 bases between them. This CDR3 reads CSVPLGGPDTEAFF. The CDR3 nucleotides read TGCAGCGTGCCACTTGGGGGGCCCGACACTGAAGCTTTCTTT. Drawing the rest from reference TRBV29-1 and TRBJ1-1, the complete variable domain is SAVISQKPSRDICQRGTSLTIQCQVDSQVTMMFWYRQQPGQSLTLIATANQGSEATYESGFVIDKFPISRPNLTFSTLTVSNMSPEDSSIYLCSVPLGGPDTEAFFGQGTRLTVV.

The rearrangement uses TRBV5-1 and TRBJ1-1; D is possibly TRBD1 (6 bases). The CDR3 is 12 residues long. Germline V gene lookup returns CDR1 SGHRS and CDR2 YFSETQ. CDR3 in DNA: TGCGCTAGCGGGGGGCAGAACACTGAAGCTTTCTTT. Protein sequence: CASGGQNTEAFF.

The genes are TRBV28 and TRBJ2-1; D remains unclear. Germline CDR1 reads MDHEN; CDR2 reads SYDVKM. Trimming took 6 bases from V and 0 from J, leaving 9 bases between them. The CDR3 sequence is 14 residues long. The CDR3 nucleotides are TGTGCCAGCAGAACTTGGAGCTCCTACAATGAGCAGTTCTTC. Its translation: CASRTWSSYNEQFF.

There are a few counts of this clonotype. The chain carries TRBV3-1 and TRBJ2-7; 7 nucleotides align to TRBD2. Trimming at V came to 0 bases and at J to 7 bases, leaving 12 bases not matched to a gene. CDR1 is LGHDT, CDR2 YNNKEL, per germline (reference sequence). The length of the CDR3 is 16 residues. The CDR3 is CASSQEVAGDRLEQYF. The DNA for the CDR3 is TGTGCCAGCAGCCAAGAGGTGGCGGGAGATCGGTTAGAGCAGTACTTC.

Ten or more counts support this clonotype. The chain's CDR3 is CASSQPVHQETQYF. Written as DNA, the CDR3 is TGTGCCAGCAGCCAACCTGTACACCAAGAGACCCAGTACTTC. The J gene is TRBJ2-5, the V gene TRBV3-1; D not certain. Germline V CDR1 and CDR2: LGHDT, YNNKEL (reference sequence). The CDR3 is 14 residues long. Trimming cost V 2 bases and J 0 bases, with 7 bases left between them.

The CDR3 spells CSANARDRAYEQYF. CDR3 nucleotides: TGCAGTGCGAACGCCCGGGACAGGGCCTACGAGCAGTACTTC. V gene TRBV20-1 combines with J gene TRBJ2-7; 9 bases fit TRBD1. The CDR3 has 14 residues. Germline assignment: CDR1 DFQATT and CDR2 SNEGSKA (reference sequence). V lost 6 bases to trimming and J lost 2 bases; unmatched junction nucleotides: 8.

The chain couples TRBV20-1 to TRBJ1-5, with D unclear. The CDR3 extends over 16 amino acids. CDR1 is DFQATT, CDR2 SNEGSKA, per germline (reference sequence). Trimming pared 0 bases from V and 3 bases from J, leaving 15 bases between. This CDR3 reads CSARDPGPGANQPQHF. The CDR3 coding sequence is TGCAGTGCTAGAGATCCCGGACCAGGCGCCAATCAGCCCCAGCATTTT.

This clonotype has a count of ten or more. The J gene is TRBJ2-2, the V gene TRBV27; the D is unclear. V lost 6 bases to trimming and J lost 3 bases, with 8 bases between them. Germline V gene lookup returns CDR1 MNHEY and CDR2 SMNVEV (reference sequence). The CDR3 is 13 residues long. In DNA form, the CDR3 reads TGTGCCAGCAGCTTAAGGGACACCGGGGAGCTGTTTTTT. Translation: CASSLRDTGELFF.

V is TRBV9 and J is TRBJ2-5; D not resolved. Germline-derived CDR1 and CDR2 are SGDLS and YYNGEE. Trimming took off 4 bases at V and 4 bases at J, with 17 bases between the two ends. CDR3 length: 15 residues. The CDR3, as DNA: TGTGCCAGCAGCCCCGAACATGGGGTTGCAGAGACCCAGTACTTC. It specifies CASSPEHGVAETQYF.

V and J are TRBV28 and TRBJ1-2, with TRBD1 identical over 8 bases. The junction had 10 bases not matched to a gene; V was cut back by 5 bases and J by 2 bases. Germline loops: CDR1 MDHEN, CDR2 SYDVKM. This CDR3 comprises 16 residues. CDR3 in amino acids: CASSPRGQGTNYGYTF. CDR3 DNA sequence: TGTGCCAGCAGTCCCAGAGGACAGGGAACGAACTATGGCTACACCTTC.

J is TRBJ1-4 and V is TRBV19; TRBD1 is a possible D gene (5 bases). Trimming removed 2 bases at V and 8 bases at J, with 18 bases between. The CDR3 contains 16 residues. Germline values: CDR1 LNHDA, CDR2 SQIVND (reference sequence). The CDR3 is CASSIWAGDAVEKLFF. CDR3 nucleotide sequence: TGTGCCAGTAGTATATGGGCCGGGGACGCAGTGGAAAAACTGTTTTTT. The full variable domain, its missing parts supplied by reference TRBV19 and TRBJ1-4, is DGGITQSPKYLFRKEGQNVTLSCEQNLNHDAMYWYRQDPGQGLRLIYYSQIVNDFQKGDIAEGYSVSREKKESFPLTVTSAQKNPTAFYLCASSIWAGDAVEKLFFGSGTQLSVL.

This clonotype was counted many times. This sequence joins TRBV2 and TRBJ1-2, with D unclear. The CDR3 is 12 amino acids. V was pared by 6 bases and J by 7 bases, with 12 bases between. Germline CDR1 is SNHLY and CDR2 is FYNNEI. The CDR3 sequence is CASSTREAGYTF. In nucleotides, the CDR3 is TGTGCCAGCAGCACCCGGGAGGCTGGCTACACCTTC.

This clonotype was recorded a few times. This chain connects TRBV6-1 to TRBJ1-3, with a tentative D call TRBD1 (5 bases). Trimming shortened V by 5 bases and J by 0 bases, and 11 bases separated the two germline ends. The germline CDR1 and CDR2 sequences are MNHNS and SASEGT. This CDR3 has 15 residues. The chain's CDR3 is CASSRGQVSGNTIYF. The CDR3 DNA sequence: TGTGCCAGCAGTAGGGGCCAGGTCTCTGGAAACACCATATATTTT.

CDR3 sequence: CASSPGPTNTEAFF. CDR3 bases: TGTGCCAGCTCACCGGGACCTACGAACACTGAAGCTTTCTTT. The chain has TRBV18 and TRBJ1-1, with TRBD1 as a possible D gene (5 bases). Germline CDR1 KGHSH, CDR2 LQKENI. The CDR3 loop spans 14 amino acids. Trimming cost V 3 bases and J 1 base, with 9 bases left between them.

Remarks on this clonotype: A much more abundant neighbour one base away suggests this may be a read error. V usage is TRBV2 and J usage is TRBJ1-1; 7 nucleotides agree with TRBD1. V lost 6 bases and J lost 3; bases outside the gene matches: 7. The CDR3 length is 14 residues. Germline assignment: CDR1 SNHLY and CDR2 FYNNEI. The CDR3 nucleotides read TGTGCCAGCAGCCTTGACAGGGCCTACACTGAAGCTTTCTTT. This sequence encodes CASSLDRAYTEAFF. Drawing the rest from reference TRBV2 and TRBJ1-1, the complete variable domain is EPEVTQTPSHQVTQMGQEVILRCVPISNHLYFYWYRQILGQKVEFLVSFYNNEISEKSEIFDDQFSVERPDGSNFTLKIRSTKLEDSAMYFCASSLDRAYTEAFFGQGTRLTVV.